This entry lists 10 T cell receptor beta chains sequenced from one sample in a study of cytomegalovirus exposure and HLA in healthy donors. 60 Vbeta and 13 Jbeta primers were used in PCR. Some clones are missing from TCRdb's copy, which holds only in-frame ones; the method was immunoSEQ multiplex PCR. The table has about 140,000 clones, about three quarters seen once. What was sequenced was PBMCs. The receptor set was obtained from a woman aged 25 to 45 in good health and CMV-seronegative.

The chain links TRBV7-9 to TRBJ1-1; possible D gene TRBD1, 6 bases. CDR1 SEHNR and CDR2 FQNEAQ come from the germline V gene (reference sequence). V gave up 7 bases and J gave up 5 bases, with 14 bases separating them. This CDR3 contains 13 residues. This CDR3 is CASKEGVWTEAFF. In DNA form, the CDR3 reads TGTGCCAGCAAAGAGGGGGTTTGGACTGAAGCTTTCTTT.

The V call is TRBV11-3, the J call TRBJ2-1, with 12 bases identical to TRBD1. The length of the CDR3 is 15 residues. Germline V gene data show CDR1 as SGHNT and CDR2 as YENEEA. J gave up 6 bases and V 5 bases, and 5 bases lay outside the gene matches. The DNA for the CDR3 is TGTGCCAGCAGCCCGGGGACAGGGGGCCTCAATGAGCAGTTCTTC. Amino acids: CASSPGTGGLNEQFF.

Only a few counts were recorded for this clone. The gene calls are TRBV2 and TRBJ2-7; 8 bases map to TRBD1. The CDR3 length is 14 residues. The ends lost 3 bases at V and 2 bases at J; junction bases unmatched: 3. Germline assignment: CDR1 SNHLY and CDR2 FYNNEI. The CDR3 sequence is CASSEQGAAYEQYF. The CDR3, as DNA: TGTGCCAGCAGTGAGCAGGGGGCCGCCTACGAGCAGTACTTC. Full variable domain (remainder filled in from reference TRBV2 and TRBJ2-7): EPEVTQTPSHQVTQMGQEVILRCVPISNHLYFYWYRQILGQKVEFLVSFYNNEISEKSEIFDDQFSVERPDGSNFTLKIRSTKLEDSAMYFCASSEQGAAYEQYFGPGTRLTVT.

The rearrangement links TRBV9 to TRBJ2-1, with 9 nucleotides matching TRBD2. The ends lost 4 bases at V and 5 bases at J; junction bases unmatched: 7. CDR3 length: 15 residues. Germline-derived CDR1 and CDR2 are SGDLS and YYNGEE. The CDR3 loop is CASSSTGLAHNEQFF. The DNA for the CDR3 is TGTGCCAGCAGCTCTACTGGACTAGCGCACAATGAGCAGTTCTTC.

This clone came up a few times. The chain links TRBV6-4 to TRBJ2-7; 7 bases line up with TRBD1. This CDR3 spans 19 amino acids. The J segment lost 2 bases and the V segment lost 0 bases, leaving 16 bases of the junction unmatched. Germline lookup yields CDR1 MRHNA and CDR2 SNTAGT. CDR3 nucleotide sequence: TGTGCCAGCAGTGACTCGAACCCCGAAAAAGAGACAGGGCCCTACGAGCAGTACTTC. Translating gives CASSDSNPEKETGPYEQYF.

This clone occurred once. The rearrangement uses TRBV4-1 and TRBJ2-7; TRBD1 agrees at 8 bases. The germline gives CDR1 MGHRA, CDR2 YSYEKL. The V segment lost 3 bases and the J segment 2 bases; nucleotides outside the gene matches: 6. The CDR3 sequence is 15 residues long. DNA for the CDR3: TGCGCCAGCAGCCAGGGCGACAGGGGAACCTACGAGCAGTACTTC. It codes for CASSQGDRGTYEQYF.

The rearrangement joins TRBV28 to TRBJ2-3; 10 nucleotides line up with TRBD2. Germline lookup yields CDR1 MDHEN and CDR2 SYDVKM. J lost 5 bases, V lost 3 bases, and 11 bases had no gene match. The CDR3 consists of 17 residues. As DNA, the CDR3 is TGTGCCAGCAGTTTCCAGCGGGGGGGCCGGGGGATAGATACGCAGTATTTT. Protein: CASSFQRGGRGIDTQYF.

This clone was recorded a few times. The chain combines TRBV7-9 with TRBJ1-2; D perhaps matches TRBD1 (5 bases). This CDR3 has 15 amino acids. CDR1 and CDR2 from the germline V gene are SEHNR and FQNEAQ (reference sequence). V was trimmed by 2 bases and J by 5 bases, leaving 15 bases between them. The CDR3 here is CASSLWRGSTYGYTF. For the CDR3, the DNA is TGTGCCAGCAGCTTATGGCGGGGGTCTACATATGGCTACACCTTC.

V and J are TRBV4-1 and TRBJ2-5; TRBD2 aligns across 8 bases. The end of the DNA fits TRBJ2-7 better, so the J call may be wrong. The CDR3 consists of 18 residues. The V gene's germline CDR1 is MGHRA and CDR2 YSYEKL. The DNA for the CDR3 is TGCGCCAGCAGCCAAGATCCCGTCTCTAGCGGGCCCCTTCGCGAGCAGTACTTC. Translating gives CASSQDPVSSGPLREQYF.

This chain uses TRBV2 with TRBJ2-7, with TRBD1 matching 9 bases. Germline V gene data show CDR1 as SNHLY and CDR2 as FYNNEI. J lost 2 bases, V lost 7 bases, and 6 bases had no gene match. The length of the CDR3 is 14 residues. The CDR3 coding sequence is TGTGCCAGCACCCGACAGGGGGTCGCCTACGAGCAGTACTTC. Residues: CASTRQGVAYEQYF.